This TCR beta chain came from a study of blood T cell repertoires in COVID-19. CDR1 MNHNS and CDR2 SASEGT come from the germline V gene. This CDR3 has 16 amino acids. Losses at the gene ends were 2 bases for V and 1 base for J; bases not matched to a gene: 5. Clinical history as reported by participants underpinned cohort assignment. The study counted Cohort 3 donors as recovered given two negative PCRs, clearance, or symptom resolution. Measured with immunoSEQ multiplex PCR; TCRdb has only the in-frame clones, and not every one. The table includes approximately 200,000 clones, roughly four fifths detected once.

This chain links TRBV6-1 with TRBJ1-5; TRBD1 matches at 7 bases. The specimen was PBMCs or T cells enriched from blood (not recorded which). The TCR originated in a man in his forties who had recovered from COVID-19. CDR3 loop: CASSEIGQVSNQPQHF. In DNA form, the CDR3 reads TGTGCCAGCAGTGAAATCGGACAGGTCAGCAATCAGCCCCAGCATTTT.